Detailed here is one T cell receptor (beta chain). Its antigen is not identified. This entry belongs to a study of vaccination effects on CD4 cells after COVID-19. Notes on the study in general: Marked clonal contraction was seen late after vaccination (in both infection- and vaccine-induced clones).

V lost 5 bases to trimming and J lost 5 bases, with 15 bases between them. The CDR3 length is 14 residues. In germline, CDR1 is SGHDN, CDR2 FVKESK. Within the ViraFEST assay, antigen-specific CD4+ T cells underwent expansion with viral peptide pools prior to sequencing. Culture proceeded for nine to ten days, and CD4+ T cells were then isolated. Negative nucleocapsid antibody tests before and after vaccination confirmed no previous SARS-CoV-2 infection. PBMC were cultured at approximately 2 million per well with roughly 10 IU/ml IL-2 and 7.5 to 10 ug/ml peptides. Measured with immunoSEQ multiplex PCR; TCRdb has only the in-frame clones, and not every one. The sample consists of tens of thousands of clones, 60% to 75% of them appearing once.

The TCR was taken from a human donor who received a COVID-19 vaccine. The sequenced sample was CD4+ T cells from PBMCs cultured with HCoV-NL63 spike peptides, obtained before COVID-19 vaccination. The gene calls are TRBV14 and TRBJ1-2; D possibly corresponds to TRBD1 (5 bases). CDR3 region: CASSAWPRGYGYTF. The DNA for the CDR3 is TGTGCCAGCAGCGCATGGCCGCGGGGGTATGGCTACACCTTC.